The sequence of this T cell receptor (beta chain) was determined in a study of shared clonotypes between healthy human individuals. Execution of the assay was at deep level. Sequencing was performed with immunoSEQ multiplex PCR; in TCRdb, only in-frame clones are kept and a portion is missing. The sample comprises under 2.5 million clones, around 90% of which are singletons, and approximately 0.4% rests with the top ten. The length of the CDR3 is 14 residues. V dropped 0 bases and J dropped 7; count of bases not matched to a gene: 7. Germline loops: CDR1 SGHRS, CDR2 YFSETQ. The chain carries TRBV5-1 and TRBJ2-7, with TRBD1 matching over 7 bases. The receptor's source is a man younger than 35 in good health. Some clones in this sample may be carry-over from other donors' samples. The sequenced sample was naive CD4+ T cells from PBMCs. Noted subset: CD45RA+ positively selected. In DNA form, the CDR3 reads TGCGCCAGCAGCTTGGTGACAGGGTTGGGGGAGCAGTACTTC. It translates to CASSLVTGLGEQYF.